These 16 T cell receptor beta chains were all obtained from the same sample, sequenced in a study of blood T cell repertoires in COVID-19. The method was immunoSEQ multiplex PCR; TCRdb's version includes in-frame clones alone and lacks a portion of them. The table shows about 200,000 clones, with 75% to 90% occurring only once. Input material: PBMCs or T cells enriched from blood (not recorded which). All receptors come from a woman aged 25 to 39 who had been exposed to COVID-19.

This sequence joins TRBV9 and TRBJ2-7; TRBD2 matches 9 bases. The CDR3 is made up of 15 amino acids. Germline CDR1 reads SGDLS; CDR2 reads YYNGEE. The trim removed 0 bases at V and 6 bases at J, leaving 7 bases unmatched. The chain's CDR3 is CASSVGGGDASEQYF. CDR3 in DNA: TGTGCCAGCAGCGTAGGCGGGGGGGATGCCTCCGAGCAGTACTTC.

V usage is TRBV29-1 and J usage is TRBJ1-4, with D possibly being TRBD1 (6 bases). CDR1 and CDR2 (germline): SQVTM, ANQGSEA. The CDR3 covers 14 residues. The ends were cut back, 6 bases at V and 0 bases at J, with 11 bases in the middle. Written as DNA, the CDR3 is TGCAGCGTAAAACAGGGCACAACTAATGAAAAACTGTTTTTT. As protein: CSVKQGTTNEKLFF.

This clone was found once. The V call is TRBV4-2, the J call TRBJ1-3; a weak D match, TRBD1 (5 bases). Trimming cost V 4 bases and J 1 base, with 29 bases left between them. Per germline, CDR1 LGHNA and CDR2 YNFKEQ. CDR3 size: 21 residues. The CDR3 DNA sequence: TGTGCCAGCAGCCCCCAAGACAGAAGATGGCCTCCCTCTTCGTCTGGAAACACCATATATTTT. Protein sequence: CASSPQDRRWPPSSSGNTIYF.

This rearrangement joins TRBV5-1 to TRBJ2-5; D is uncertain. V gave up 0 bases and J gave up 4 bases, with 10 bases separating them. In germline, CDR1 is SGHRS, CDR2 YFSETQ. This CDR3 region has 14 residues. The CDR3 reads CASSLGSHGETQYF. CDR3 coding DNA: TGCGCCAGCAGCTTGGGAAGTCACGGAGAGACCCAGTACTTC.

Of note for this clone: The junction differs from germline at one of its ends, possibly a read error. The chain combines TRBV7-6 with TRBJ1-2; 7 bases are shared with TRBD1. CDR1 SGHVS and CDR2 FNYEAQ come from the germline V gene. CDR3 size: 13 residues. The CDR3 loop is CATRNGQVFVGYF. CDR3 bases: TGTGCCACCCGAAATGGACAGGTATTTGTAGGGTACTTC.

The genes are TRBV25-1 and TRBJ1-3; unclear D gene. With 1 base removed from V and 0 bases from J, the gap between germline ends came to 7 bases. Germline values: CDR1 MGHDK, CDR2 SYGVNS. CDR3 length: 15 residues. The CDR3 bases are TGTGCCAGCAGTGAATCTGGCAACTCTGGAAACACCATATATTTT. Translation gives CASSESGNSGNTIYF.

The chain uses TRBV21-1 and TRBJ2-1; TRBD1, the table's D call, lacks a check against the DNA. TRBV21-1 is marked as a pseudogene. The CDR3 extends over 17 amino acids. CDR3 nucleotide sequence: TGTGCCAGCAGCCCTCGACAGGGGGAAATAGTTTGTGGTGAGCAGTTCTTC. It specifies CASSPRQGEIVCGEQFF.

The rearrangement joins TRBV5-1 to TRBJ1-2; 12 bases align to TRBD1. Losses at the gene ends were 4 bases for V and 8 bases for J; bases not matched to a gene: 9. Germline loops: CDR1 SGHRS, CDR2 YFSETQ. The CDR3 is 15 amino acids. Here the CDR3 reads CASSPAGQGARGYTF. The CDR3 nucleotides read TGCGCCAGCAGCCCCGCGGGACAGGGGGCACGGGGCTACACCTTC.

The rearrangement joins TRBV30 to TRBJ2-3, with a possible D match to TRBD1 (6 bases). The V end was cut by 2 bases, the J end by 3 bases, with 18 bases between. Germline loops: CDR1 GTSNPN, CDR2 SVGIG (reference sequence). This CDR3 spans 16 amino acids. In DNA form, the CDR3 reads TGTGCCTGGAGTCGTATGTCTGGGGGCGCAACAGATACGCAGTATTTT. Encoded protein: CAWSRMSGGATDTQYF. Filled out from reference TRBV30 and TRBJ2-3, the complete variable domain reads SQTIHQWPATLVQPVGSPLSLECTVEGTSNPNLYWYRQAAGRGLQLLFYSVGIGQISSEVPQNLSASRPQDRQFILSSKKLLLSDSGFYLCAWSRMSGGATDTQYFGPGTRLTVL.

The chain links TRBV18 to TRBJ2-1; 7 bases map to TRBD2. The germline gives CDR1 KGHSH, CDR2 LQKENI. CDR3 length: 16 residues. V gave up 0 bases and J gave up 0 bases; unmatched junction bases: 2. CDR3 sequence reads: CASSPPGGDSYNEQFF. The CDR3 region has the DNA TGTGCCAGCTCACCACCGGGAGGGGACTCCTACAATGAGCAGTTCTTC.

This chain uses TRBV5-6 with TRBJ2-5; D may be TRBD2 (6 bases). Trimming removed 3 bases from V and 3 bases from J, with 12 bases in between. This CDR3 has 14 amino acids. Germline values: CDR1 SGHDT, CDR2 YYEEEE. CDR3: CASSWKEGKETQYF. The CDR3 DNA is TGTGCCAGCAGCTGGAAGGAGGGAAAAGAGACCCAGTACTTC.

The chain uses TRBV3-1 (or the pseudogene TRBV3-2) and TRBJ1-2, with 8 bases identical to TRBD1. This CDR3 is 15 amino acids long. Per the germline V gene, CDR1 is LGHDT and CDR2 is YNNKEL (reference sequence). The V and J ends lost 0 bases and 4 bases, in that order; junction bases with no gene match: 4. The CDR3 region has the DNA TGTGCCAGCAGCCAAGAAGGGACAGGAAGCTATGGCTACACCTTC. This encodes CASSQEGTGSYGYTF.

CDR3 coding DNA: TGTGCCTGGAAAGCGACAGGGGGCTGGGAAAAACTGTTTTTT. It translates to CAWKATGGWEKLFF. The V gene is TRBV30, the J gene TRBJ1-4, with 10 bases matching TRBD1. Unmatched junction bases numbered 7, after V lost 4 bases and J lost 8 bases. The CDR3 contains 14 residues. CDR1 and CDR2 from the germline V gene are GTSNPN and SVGIG (reference sequence).

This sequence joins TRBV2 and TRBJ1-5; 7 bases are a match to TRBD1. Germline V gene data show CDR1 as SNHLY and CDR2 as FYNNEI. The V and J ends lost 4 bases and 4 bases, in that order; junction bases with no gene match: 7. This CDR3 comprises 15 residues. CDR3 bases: TGTGCCAGCAGTGTCCGGGACAGCCGGAATCAGCCCCAGCATTTT. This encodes CASSVRDSRNQPQHF.

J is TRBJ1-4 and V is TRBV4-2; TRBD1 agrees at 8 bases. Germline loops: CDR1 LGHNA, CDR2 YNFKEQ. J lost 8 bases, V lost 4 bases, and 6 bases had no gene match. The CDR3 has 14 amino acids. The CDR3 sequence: CASSPGQGDEKLFF. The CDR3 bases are TGTGCCAGCAGCCCCGGACAGGGCGACGAAAAACTGTTTTTT.

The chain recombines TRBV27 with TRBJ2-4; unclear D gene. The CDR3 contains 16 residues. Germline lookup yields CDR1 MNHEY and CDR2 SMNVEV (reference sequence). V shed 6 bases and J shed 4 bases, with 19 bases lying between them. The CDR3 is CASSPLGGHPKNIQYF. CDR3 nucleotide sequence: TGTGCCAGCAGCCCTCTTGGTGGGCATCCGAAAAACATTCAGTACTTC.